The 4 T cell receptor beta chains in this list originate from one sample, sequenced in a study of cytomegalovirus exposure and HLA in healthy donors. Clones were read by immunoSEQ multiplex PCR, and TCRdb kept only the in-frame ones, dropping some. The data contain some 110,000 clones, around 86% of them singletons. The source material was PBMCs. Receptors were obtained from a man younger than 30 in good health and CMV-seronegative.

The CDR3 DNA reads TGCGCCAGCAGCTTGGACGGCGGGAGCACAGATACGCAGTATTTT. This sequence encodes CASSLDGGSTDTQYF. This chain uses TRBV5-1 with TRBJ2-3; possibly TRBD2 for D (5 bases). CDR3 length: 15 residues. V lost 0 bases, J lost 0 bases, and 8 bases lay in between. In germline, CDR1 is SGHRS, CDR2 YFSETQ.

The V and J genes are TRBV27 and TRBJ2-2; maybe TRBD1 (5 bases). Trimming removed 2 bases at V and 1 base at J, with 11 bases between. Germline-derived CDR1 and CDR2 are MNHEY and SMNVEV (reference sequence). This CDR3 is built from 16 residues. The CDR3 bases are TGTGCCAGCAGTTTACCCGGACATTTGAACACCGGGGAGCTGTTTTTT. Protein product: CASSLPGHLNTGELFF.

The chain uses TRBV7-9 and TRBJ1-1; a possible D gene is TRBD1 (5 bases). Trimming took off 7 bases at V and 4 bases at J, with 22 bases between the two ends. This CDR3 is built from 16 residues. Germline loops: CDR1 SEHNR, CDR2 FQNEAQ (reference sequence). As DNA, the CDR3 is TGTGCCAGCACCAACCCGGGCCAGGGAGGAATCACTGAAGCTTTCTTT. It translates to CASTNPGQGGITEAFF. Supplemented by reference TRBV7-9 and TRBJ1-1, the full variable domain reads DTGVSQNPRHKITKRGQNVTFRCDPISEHNRLYWYRQTLGQGPEFLTYFQNEAQLEKSRLLSDRFSAERPKGSFSTLEIQRTEQGDSAMYLCASTNPGQGGITEAFFGQGTRLTVV.

DNA for the CDR3: TGTGCCAGCAGCCTCCGGTCCGGGACCCAGTACTTC. Amino acids: CASSLRSGTQYF. J is TRBJ2-5 and V is TRBV13, with no clear D. The germline V gene encodes CDR1 PRHDT and CDR2 FYEKMQ (reference sequence). This CDR3 contains 12 residues. Between the trimmed V and J ends, which lost 5 bases and 7 bases, there was a span of 11 bases.